This T cell receptor (beta chain) was captured in a study of blood T cell repertoires in COVID-19. The overall study: There were acute and convalescent COVID-19 samples, and they came from the United States, Italy and Spain. Sample material is recorded as cDNA or gDNA derived from T cells, B-cell-depleted T cells, or PBMCs.

Germline assignment: CDR1 MNHEY and CDR2 SVGEGT. The CDR3 extends over 14 amino acids. J lost 6 bases, V lost 8 bases, and 9 bases had no gene match. As processed by the authors: Researchers report that nucleated cell counts were estimated from reference gene primer amplification. Clones were sequenced by immunoSEQ multiplex PCR, and TCRdb holds only the in-frame ones, with some missing. V and J calls and clone size are as listed in that table; D and trimming were resolved from the DNA. This sample has about 120,000 clones; about 83% occur once, and the top ten carry roughly 3.9%. The receptor was isolated from a man aged 55 to 69 with acute or convalescent COVID-19. This chain connects TRBV6-2 or TRBV6-3 to TRBJ2-1; 8 positions match TRBD1. The sequenced material came from peripheral blood. CDR3 loop: CASGRTGRINEQFF. As DNA, the CDR3 is TGTGCCAGCGGCCGGACAGGGAGGATCAATGAGCAGTTCTTC.